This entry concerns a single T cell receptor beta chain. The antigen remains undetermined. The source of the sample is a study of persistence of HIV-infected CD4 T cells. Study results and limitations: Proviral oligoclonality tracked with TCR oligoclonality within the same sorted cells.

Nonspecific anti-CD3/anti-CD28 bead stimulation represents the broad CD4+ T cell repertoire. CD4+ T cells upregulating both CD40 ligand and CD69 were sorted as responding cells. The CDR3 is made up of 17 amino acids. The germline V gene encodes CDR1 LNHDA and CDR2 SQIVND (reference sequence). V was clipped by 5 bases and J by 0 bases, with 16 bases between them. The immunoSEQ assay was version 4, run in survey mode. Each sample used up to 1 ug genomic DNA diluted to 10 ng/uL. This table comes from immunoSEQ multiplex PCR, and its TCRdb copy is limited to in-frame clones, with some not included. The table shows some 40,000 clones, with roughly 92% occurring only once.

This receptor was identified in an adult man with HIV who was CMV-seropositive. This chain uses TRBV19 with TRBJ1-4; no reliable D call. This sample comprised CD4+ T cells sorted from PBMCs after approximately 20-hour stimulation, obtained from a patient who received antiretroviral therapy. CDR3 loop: CASSPAALGPTNEKLFF. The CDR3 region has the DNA TGTGCCAGTAGTCCGGCAGCCCTGGGCCCAACTAATGAAAAACTGTTTTTT.